This passage covers 14 T cell receptor beta chains from one sample sequenced in a study of Ad26.COV2.S vaccination and SARS-CoV-2 variants. Generated by immunoSEQ multiplex PCR, the TCRdb table keeps only in-frame clones and is missing some. The repertoire holds fewer than 500,000 clones, with 80% to 95% as singletons. The treatment was: roughly 18 received Ad26.COV2.S at low or high dose, single or two shots; about 5 received placebo; per-sample allocation not given. Each sample was drawn 63 days after the first injection (of vaccine or placebo). Sample: peripheral blood, taken in a trial of Ad26.COV2.S vaccine versus placebo. These receptors came from a person between 18 and 59 years old who received the Ad26.COV2.S COVID-19 vaccine or a placebo.

This clone has only one observation. V and J are TRBV28 and TRBJ2-5; TRBD1 matches 9 bases. Per the germline V gene, CDR1 is MDHEN and CDR2 is SYDVKM. V lost 10 bases and J lost 4; bases outside the gene matches: 7. The CDR3 consists of 13 residues. CDR3 sequence (DNA): TGTGCCACCTTTGACAGGGGGGCAGAGACCCAGTACTTC. It encodes CATFDRGAETQYF.

V usage is TRBV21-1 and J usage is TRBJ1-2. TRBV21-1 is given as a pseudogene. This CDR3 is built from 13 residues. CDR3 nucleotides: TGTGCCAGCAGCAAAGGGGGGAGGGCTGGCTACACCTTC. This encodes CASSKGGRAGYTF.

This chain joins TRBV30 and TRBJ2-7; D unclear. Germline loops: CDR1 GTSNPN, CDR2 SVGIG (reference sequence). V lost 3 bases, J lost 3 bases, and 12 bases lay in between. The CDR3 spans 13 residues. The CDR3 sequence is CAWRGKINYEQYF. The CDR3 DNA sequence: TGTGCCTGGAGGGGGAAGATAAACTACGAGCAGTACTTC.

The chain is built from TRBV9 and TRBJ2-5; D is uncertain. Deletions cut 3 bases from V and 0 bases from J, with 12 bases between. This CDR3 is built from 15 residues. Germline CDR1 is SGDLS and CDR2 is YYNGEE. CDR3 region: CASSALSSNQETQYF. The CDR3 DNA is TGTGCCAGCAGCGCCCTCAGCTCCAACCAAGAGACCCAGTACTTC.

The gene calls are TRBV12-3 or TRBV12-4 and TRBJ1-1; D is unresolved. This CDR3 spans 13 amino acids. Trimming pared 7 bases from V and 0 bases from J, leaving 9 bases between. The CDR3 DNA sequence: TGTGCCAGCAATCAGGTCATGAACACTGAAGCTTTCTTT. Translating it yields CASNQVMNTEAFF.

The CDR3, as DNA: TGTGCCAGCAGCTCAGGGCCCACCGGGGAGCTGTTTTTT. Residues: CASSSGPTGELFF. The chain recombines TRBV5-5 with TRBJ2-2; possible D gene TRBD1, 5 bases. Germline V CDR1 and CDR2: SGHKS, YYEKEE (reference sequence). Trimming shortened V by 3 bases and J by 4 bases, and 7 bases separated the two germline ends. The CDR3 is made up of 13 amino acids.

The genes are TRBV2 and TRBJ2-5; 8 bases are shared with TRBD2. CDR1 is SNHLY and CDR2 is FYNNEI in the germline V gene. This CDR3 contains 15 residues. With V trimmed by 8 bases and J by 4 bases, 12 bases remained unmatched. CDR3: CASSNLAGTRETQYF. For the CDR3, the DNA is TGTGCCAGCTCTAACTTAGCGGGGACCCGAGAGACCCAGTACTTC.

This chain links TRBV12-5 with TRBJ2-7; maybe TRBD2 (5 bases). Germline V gives CDR1 LGHNT, CDR2 FRNRAP. The length of the CDR3 is 15 residues. Trimming cost V 2 bases and J 0 bases, with 11 bases left between them. The CDR3 sequence is CASGLLGRGSYEQYF. As DNA, the CDR3 is TGTGCTAGTGGTTTGCTGGGTCGGGGCTCCTACGAGCAGTACTTC.

Only one count was recorded for this clone. The chain uses TRBV28 and TRBJ2-7, with a weak D call TRBD2 (6 bases). Germline values: CDR1 MDHEN, CDR2 SYDVKM. The ends were cut back, 7 bases at V and 5 bases at J, with 18 bases in the middle. The length of the CDR3 is 14 residues. CDR3 in DNA: TGTGCCAGCATCTCGGGAGCAGGGAGCCACGAGCAGTACTTC. Residues: CASISGAGSHEQYF. Full variable domain (missing parts from reference TRBV28 and TRBJ2-7): DVKVTQSSRYLVKRTGEKVFLECVQDMDHENMFWYRQDPGLGLRLIYFSYDVKMKEKGDIPEGYSVSREKKERFSLILESASTNQTSMYLCASISGAGSHEQYFGPGTRLTVT.

This chain uses TRBV19 with TRBJ2-5; tentative D call: TRBD2 (5 bases). The CDR3 runs 15 residues. Germline values: CDR1 LNHDA, CDR2 SQIVND (reference sequence). V was clipped by 3 bases and J by 1 base, with 12 bases between them. The CDR3 nucleotides read TGTGCCAGTAGTATCCGCGGGCCTCCCCAAGAGACCCAGTACTTC. Encoded protein: CASSIRGPPQETQYF.

The count of this clone is one. The chain is built from TRBV5-1 and TRBJ1-1; tentatively, D is TRBD1 (5 bases). V was shortened by 5 bases and J by 2 bases, with 10 bases between the two germline ends. The V gene's germline CDR1 is SGHRS and CDR2 YFSETQ. The CDR3 is 13 residues long. The chain's CDR3 is CASRRQRNTEAFF. CDR3 bases: TGCGCCAGCAGGAGACAGCGAAACACTGAAGCTTTCTTT.

This chain's CDR3 is CATASGFGQPQHF. The CDR3 DNA sequence: TGTGCCACCGCCTCGGGGTTTGGCCAGCCCCAGCATTTT. The chain links TRBV19 to TRBJ1-5; D is uncertain. The V end lost 10 bases, the J end lost 7 bases, and 17 bases lay between the germline ends. The germline gives CDR1 LNHDA, CDR2 SQIVND (reference sequence). CDR3 size: 13 residues. The variable domain in full, with the rest retrieved from reference TRBV19 and TRBJ1-5, is DGGITQSPKYLFRKEGQNVTLSCEQNLNHDAMYWYRQDPGQGLRLIYYSQIVNDFQKGDIAEGYSVSREKKESFPLTVTSAQKNPTAFYLCATASGFGQPQHFGDGTRLSIL.

This rearrangement joins TRBV27 to TRBJ2-1; 12 bases match TRBD1. V shed 6 bases, J shed 10 bases, and the junction held 10 bases outside the gene matches. The germline CDR1 and CDR2 sequences are MNHEY and SMNVEV (reference sequence). This CDR3 spans 15 amino acids. CDR3 sequence (DNA): TGTGCCAGCAGCACCCGGGACAGGGGGCTTCGGGAGCAGTTCTTC. Its translation: CASSTRDRGLREQFF.

This chain joins TRBV11-2 and TRBJ1-6, with a weak D call TRBD1 (6 bases). Germline V lookup: CDR1 SGHAT, CDR2 FQNNGV. V was trimmed by 5 bases and J by 6 bases, leaving 17 bases between them. The CDR3 has 16 amino acids. For the CDR3, the DNA is TGTGCCAGCAGCCGGACCTCCGGGACACTTAATTCACCCCTCCACTTT. Its translation is CASSRTSGTLNSPLHF.